This T cell receptor (beta chain) comes out of a study of blood T cells in healthy people across ages. Germline CDR1 and CDR2: DFQATT and SNEGSKA (reference sequence). V was trimmed by 4 bases and J by 0 bases, leaving 14 bases between them. There are 15 residues in the CDR3. The study drew donors from healthy Caucasian individuals in Russia aged roughly 6 to 90. The second PCR ran 7 to 11 cycles with a sample-barcoded 5' primer and J-beta primers. Carrying 12 random nucleotides, a template-switch adaptor labeled each individual cDNA molecule. MiXCR, applied by TCRdb to the 5' RACE reads, yields one record per CDR3 protein. The sample consists of approximately 800,000 distinct CDR3 sequences, about 45% of them appearing once.

The sequenced material came from blood. The origin of this receptor is a man older than 75 in good health. The chain couples TRBV20-1 to TRBJ2-3; tentative D call: TRBD1 (6 bases). The CDR3 DNA is TGCAGTGCTAAAACTACGGGACAAAGCACAGATACGCAGTATTTT. Translated: CSAKTTGQSTDTQYF.